This entry features one T cell receptor (beta chain) sequence. This record comes from a study of cytomegalovirus exposure and HLA in healthy donors. The PCR contained 60 Vbeta and 13 Jbeta primers. This table comes from immunoSEQ multiplex PCR, and its TCRdb copy is limited to in-frame clones, with some not included. The sample totals about 210,000 clones. Germline CDR1 reads LGHNA; CDR2 reads YNFKEQ. CDR3 size: 13 residues. V lost 0 bases to trimming and J lost 10 bases, with 11 bases between them. This TCR derives from a woman aged 25 to 45 in good health and CMV-seropositive. The sequenced sample consisted of PBMCs. This chain links TRBV4-2 with TRBJ2-3; possible D gene TRBD1, 6 bases. The CDR3 loop reads CASSQELRGSQYF. The CDR3 DNA sequence: TGTGCCAGCAGCCAAGAATTAAGGGGGTCGCAGTATTTT.